This T cell receptor beta chain was sequenced for a study of persistence of HIV-infected CD4 T cells. This was the immunoSEQ version 4 assay in survey mode. Assay: immunoSEQ multiplex PCR; the TCRdb copy retains only in-frame clones and omits some. The sample includes around 45,000 clones, about 89% seen only once; the top ten take 1.5% to 2%. Nonspecific anti-CD3/anti-CD28 bead stimulation represents the broad CD4+ T cell repertoire. CD4+ T cells upregulating both CD40 ligand and CD69 were sorted as responding cells. About this clone: Its antigen is still unknown.

The sequence derives from an adult man with HIV who was CMV-seropositive. The sample was CD4+ T cells sorted from PBMCs after roughly 18-hour stimulation, taken from a patient who received antiretroviral therapy.

CDR3 sequence: CASSGRIANTGELFF. The CDR3 nucleotides are TGCGCCAGCAGTGGGCGGATCGCGAACACCGGGGAGCTGTTTTTT. The V call is TRBV10-1, the J call TRBJ2-2; unclear D gene. This CDR3 has 15 residues. From germline, CDR1 is WNHNN and CDR2 SYGVQD (reference sequence). With 4 bases removed from V and 0 bases from J, the gap between germline ends came to 9 bases.